A selection of T cell receptor beta chains follows, all from one sample in a study of synovial regulatory T cells in juvenile arthritis. Using immunoSEQ multiplex PCR, the repertoire was profiled, and TCRdb retains in-frame clones only, with some absent. In all, the sample yields around 10,000 clones. The sequenced sample consisted of Treg cells from blood. These receptors were taken from a donor younger than 30 with juvenile idiopathic arthritis. The CDR3 runs from the conserved cysteine through the conserved F or W. The order of the fields is J gene, V gene, CDR3 protein.

TRBJ1-6 TRBV6-1 CASSEKGDREWRSYNSPLHF
TRBJ2-2 TRBV4-1 CASSHLGGGAHGELFF
TRBJ1-1 TRBV5-1 CASSLTGLGTEAFF
TRBJ2-5 TRBV19 CASRPPGLQETQYF
TRBJ2-2 TRBV7-9 CASSSLAGGLGGELFF
TRBJ2-7 TRBV5-1 CASSGGTGTYEQYF
TRBJ1-1 TRBV10-2 CASSVTGNTEAFF
TRBJ2-1 TRBV28 CASSQGQGKNNEQFF
TRBJ2-7 TRBV29-1 CSAGTGYYEQYF
TRBJ1-1 TRBV5-6 CASSLGPKAFF
TRBJ2-1 TRBV19 CASSMTSSYNEQFF
TRBJ1-2 TRBV19 CASSLIAGHYGYTF
TRBJ2-7 TRBV27 CASSSLSVPEQYF
TRBJ2-3 TRBV28 CASSAPTGYGTDTQYF
TRBJ1-1 TRBV7-9 CASSFSLQVNTEAFF
TRBJ1-5 TRBV28 CASSPLGPFNQPQHF
TRBJ2-2 TRBV4-2 CASSQEGSSTGELFF
TRBJ1-1 TRBV5-5 CASSLGGAMNTEAFF
TRBJ2-6 TRBV6-4 CASSPGTGPSGANVLTF
TRBJ1-1 TRBV10-1 CASQDRGSTEAFF
TRBJ1-5 TRBV7-6 CASSLEGRNQPQHF
TRBJ2-7 TRBV5-6 CASSSGLAGAHEQYF
TRBJ1-1 TRBV7-9 CASSGMQGERPFF
TRBJ2-7 TRBV6-1 CASSEGTGGNLYEQYF
TRBJ1-1 TRBV19 CASSILTGGGNTEAFF
TRBJ1-5 TRBV4-1 CASSHDLQGYSNQPQHF
TRBJ1-1 TRBV6-1 CASSDLAAPSNTEAFF